This TCR beta chain was documented in a study of blood T cell repertoires in COVID-19. Overall study: The origin of the acute and convalescent COVID-19 samples was the United States, Italy and Spain.

Produced via immunoSEQ multiplex PCR; TCRdb's table is partial and in-frame only. There are approximately 470,000 clones in the sample; approximately 83% occur only once, and approximately 3.4% lies in the top ten. The V and J ends lost 5 bases and 1 base, in that order; junction bases with no gene match: 10. CDR1 and CDR2 from the germline V gene are SGHVS and FQNEAQ. The CDR3 runs 17 residues. The sequence was obtained from a human donor in a cohort sampled during active COVID-19. The rearrangement links TRBV7-8 to TRBJ2-2; TRBD2 agrees at 7 bases. Sequenced input: peripheral blood. CDR3 protein: CASSPRGAGVNTGELFF. In DNA form, the CDR3 reads TGTGCCAGCAGCCCTCGAGGGGCGGGAGTGAACACCGGGGAGCTGTTTTTT.